These 24 T cell receptor beta chains share one sample of origin, sequenced in a study of T cell responses to AZD1222 COVID-19 vaccine. The method was immunoSEQ multiplex PCR; TCRdb's version includes in-frame clones alone and lacks a portion of them. The sample has around 78,000 clones, more than 90% seen once. The sample was peripheral blood, taken on day 0 of AZD1222 vaccination. The source of these receptors is an adult in good health.

The chain couples TRBV11-2 to TRBJ2-3, with a tentative D call TRBD2 (5 bases). The V end lost 3 bases, the J end lost 6 bases, and 10 bases lay between the germline ends. This CDR3 is 13 amino acids long. CDR1 is SGHAT and CDR2 is FQNNGV in the germline V gene. This CDR3 is CASSLGAADTQYF. CDR3 DNA: TGTGCCAGCAGCTTGGGAGCAGCCGATACGCAGTATTTT.

This clone was counted a single time. This rearrangement joins TRBV4-2 to TRBJ1-2; TRBD1 matches at 7 bases. The junction had 7 bases not matched to a gene; V was cut back by 4 bases and J by 5 bases. The germline V gene encodes CDR1 LGHNA and CDR2 YNFKEQ. CDR3 length: 14 amino acids. DNA for the CDR3: TGTGCCAGCAGCCTTGGGACAGACAAATATGGCTACACCTTC. As protein: CASSLGTDKYGYTF.

This chain connects TRBV7-9 to TRBJ2-1; D gene ambiguous. Germline V gives CDR1 SEHNR, CDR2 FQNEAQ (reference sequence). CDR3 length equals 14 residues. Trimming removed 0 bases from V and 2 bases from J, with 5 bases in between. In DNA, the CDR3 is TGTGCCAGCAGCTTAGCGGTACCCTACAATGAGCAGTTCTTC. Protein: CASSLAVPYNEQFF.

V is TRBV2 and J is TRBJ2-7; D gene unclear. The V end was cut by 7 bases, the J end by 0 bases, with 10 bases between. Germline V gene sequence: CDR1 SNHLY, CDR2 FYNNEI. CDR3 length: 13 amino acids. CDR3: CASISRFSYEQYF. CDR3 coding DNA: TGTGCCAGCATTTCACGGTTCTCCTACGAGCAGTACTTC.

This clone was detected only a few times. The chain combines TRBV10-3 with TRBJ1-4; TRBD1 aligns across 7 bases. CDR1 and CDR2 (germline): ENHRY, SYGVKD. The ends lost 6 bases at V and 3 bases at J; junction bases unmatched: 7. This CDR3 has 15 residues. In DNA form, the CDR3 reads TGTGCCATCAGGCCCGACAGGGATGCTAATGAAAAACTGTTTTTT. Residues: CAIRPDRDANEKLFF.

A single count supports this clone. The chain couples TRBV19 to TRBJ2-1, with D maybe TRBD1 (5 bases). The CDR3 has 15 amino acids. Trimming pared 7 bases from V and 0 bases from J, leaving 13 bases between. CDR1 is LNHDA, CDR2 SQIVND, per germline (reference sequence). Written as DNA, the CDR3 is TGTGCCAGTACTTATAGTCAGGGCTCCTACAATGAGCAGTTCTTC. It is translated as CASTYSQGSYNEQFF.

The V gene is TRBV6-4, the J gene TRBJ1-5; 10 bases are a match to TRBD1. Germline CDR1 is MRHNA and CDR2 is SNTAGT. CDR3 length equals 16 residues. Germline trimming cut 4 bases from V and 5 bases from J; bases unmatched to any gene: 8. The CDR3 reads CASSAVRTGGYQPQHF. Here the CDR3 DNA reads TGTGCCAGCAGTGCAGTTAGGACAGGGGGATATCAGCCCCAGCATTTT.

The chain carries TRBV5-1 and TRBJ2-3; perhaps TRBD1 as D (6 bases). The V and J ends lost 4 bases and 5 bases respectively, with 14 bases between them. Per germline, CDR1 SGHRS and CDR2 YFSETQ. This CDR3 is 14 amino acids long. CDR3 DNA: TGCGCCAGCAGCCCGGTACAGGGCAAAGATACGCAGTATTTT. As protein: CASSPVQGKDTQYF.

The CDR3 here is CASSPTEADTIYF. Written as DNA, the CDR3 is TGTGCCAGCAGCCCCACGGAGGCAGACACCATATATTTT. The chain couples TRBV3-1 (or the pseudogene TRBV3-2) to TRBJ1-3; D ambiguous. The germline V and J ends were trimmed by 4 bases and 8 bases, with 12 bases remaining between them. This CDR3 is built from 13 residues. CDR1 is LGHDT, CDR2 YNNKEL, per germline (reference sequence).

This chain uses TRBV5-5 with TRBJ2-3; D is ambiguous. V dropped 2 bases and J dropped 4 bases, with 5 bases sitting between them. The CDR3 has 12 amino acids. In germline, CDR1 is SGHKS, CDR2 YYEKEE (reference sequence). Written as DNA, the CDR3 is TGTGCCAGCAGCTTACCCCCAGATACGCAGTATTTT. Residues: CASSLPPDTQYF. Supplemented by reference TRBV5-5 and TRBJ2-3, the full variable domain reads DAGVTQSPTHLIKTRGQQVTLRCSPISGHKSVSWYQQVLGQGPQFIFQYYEKEERGRGNFPDRFSARQFPNYSSELNVNALLLGDSALYLCASSLPPDTQYFGPGTRLTVL.

Written as DNA, the CDR3 is TGCAGCGTCCGGGACTACAATGAGCAGTTCTTC. Its protein product is CSVRDYNEQFF. The V and J genes are TRBV29-1 and TRBJ2-1, with D possibly matching TRBD2 (5 bases). V dropped 6 bases and J dropped 3 bases, with 6 bases sitting between them. CDR1 is SQVTM and CDR2 is ANQGSEA in the germline V gene. The CDR3 is 11 residues long.

The chain uses TRBV5-1 and TRBJ2-5; either TRBD1 or TRBD2 may fit D (6 bases each). Germline V gene sequence: CDR1 SGHRS, CDR2 YFSETQ. V lost 0 bases and J 4 bases, leaving 10 bases between the germline ends. This CDR3 contains 14 residues. Here the CDR3 reads CASSLAGAGETQYF. The DNA of the CDR3 is TGCGCCAGCAGCTTGGCGGGGGCCGGAGAGACCCAGTACTTC.

CDR3 bases: TGTGCCAGCAGCCCCACAGGGGGCCAGGACACTGAAGCTTTCTTT. Translation: CASSPTGGQDTEAFF. The chain carries TRBV13 and TRBJ1-1; 9 bases agree with TRBD1. The CDR3 has 15 residues. J lost 3 bases, V lost 5 bases, and 7 bases had no gene match. The V gene's germline CDR1 is PRHDT and CDR2 FYEKMQ (reference sequence).

V is TRBV10-3 and J is TRBJ1-6; D unresolved. The length of the CDR3 is 14 residues. Germline V CDR1 and CDR2: ENHRY, SYGVKD. Between the trimmed V and J ends, which lost 3 bases and 7 bases, there was a span of 10 bases. As DNA, the CDR3 is TGTGCCATCAGTGATATCCGAGAAAATTCACCCCTCCACTTT. Amino acids: CAISDIRENSPLHF.

This chain connects TRBV18 to TRBJ2-7; D might be TRBD1 or TRBD2, each matching 5 bases. Germline assignment: CDR1 KGHSH and CDR2 LQKENI. This CDR3 has 14 amino acids. Trimming shortened V by 2 bases and J by 2 bases, and 10 bases separated the two germline ends. DNA of the CDR3: TGTGCCAGCTCACCAGGAGAGGGGACCTACGAGCAGTACTTC. It encodes CASSPGEGTYEQYF.

Regarding this clone: The junction does not match germline at one end; this may be a read error. V is TRBV3-1 (or the pseudogene TRBV3-2) and J is TRBJ1-3; 7 bases agree with TRBD1. The V gene's germline CDR1 is LGHDT and CDR2 YNNKEL (reference sequence). The CDR3 is 13 amino acids. The CDR3 sequence: CASSLRVQDRHHF. The CDR3 DNA reads TGTGCCAGCAGCCTACGGGTTCAGGACAGGCATCATTTT.

As DNA, the CDR3 is TGTGCCAGCAGGACGCGGGGGGTGTATTCCTACAATGAGCAGTTCTTC. As protein: CASRTRGVYSYNEQFF. The V gene is TRBV6-4, the J gene TRBJ2-1; TRBD2 agrees at 8 bases. Trimming at V came to 6 bases and at J to 1 base, leaving 8 bases not matched to a gene. The CDR3 is 16 amino acids. Looked up from germline, CDR1 is MRHNA and CDR2 is SNTAGT.

The rearrangement uses TRBV24-1 and TRBJ2-1; 10 positions agree with TRBD1. Trimming cost V 10 bases and J 3 bases; bases outside gene matches: 8. Germline CDR1 reads KGHDR; CDR2 reads SFDVKD. The CDR3 is 15 residues long. CDR3 amino acids: CATGAGTGDYNEQFF. DNA of the CDR3: TGTGCCACGGGAGCCGGGACAGGGGACTACAATGAGCAGTTCTTC.

V and J are TRBV12-3 or TRBV12-4 and TRBJ1-5; tentatively, D is TRBD1 (5 bases). This CDR3 region has 13 residues. Trimming took off 8 bases at V and 10 bases at J, with 18 bases between the two ends. For the CDR3, the DNA is TGTGCCAGCTCTACAGGTATCCCCCGCCCCCAGCATTTT. Translated, it gives CASSTGIPRPQHF.

The rearrangement uses TRBV6-5 and TRBJ2-5, with a possible D match to TRBD1 (6 bases). The CDR3 consists of 14 residues. Trimming took 6 bases from V and 5 from J, leaving 16 bases between them. The germline V gene encodes CDR1 MNHEY and CDR2 SVGAGI. The CDR3 reads CASSPRTVEETQYF. The CDR3 DNA follows: TGTGCCAGCAGCCCCCGGACAGTTGAGGAGACCCAGTACTTC.

This chain connects TRBV6-1 to TRBJ1-1; D is uncertain. There are 13 residues in the CDR3. The V and J ends lost 3 bases and 3 bases respectively, with 8 bases between them. CDR1 MNHNS and CDR2 SASEGT come from the germline V gene. The CDR3 DNA reads as TGTGCCAGCAGTGAGCAAGGAGACACTGAAGCTTTCTTT. The encoded protein is CASSEQGDTEAFF.

The chain couples TRBV5-4 to TRBJ2-5, with unresolved D. Germline V CDR1 and CDR2: SGHNT, YYREEE (reference sequence). This CDR3 region has 13 residues. V was shortened by 0 bases and J by 1 base, with 4 bases between the two germline ends. The CDR3 loop is CASSLEFQETQYF. In nucleotides, the CDR3 is TGTGCCAGCAGCTTGGAGTTCCAAGAGACCCAGTACTTC.

The rearrangement links TRBV10-3 to TRBJ2-5; 9 bases are shared with TRBD2. The trim removed 3 bases at V and 4 bases at J, leaving 6 bases unmatched. This CDR3 has 15 residues. Germline V gene lookup returns CDR1 ENHRY and CDR2 SYGVKD. Written as DNA, the CDR3 is TGTGCCATCAGTGATCGCGGGGGGGCATTAGAGACCCAGTACTTC. Translated: CAISDRGGALETQYF.

This sequence joins TRBV10-1 and TRBJ1-2, with no clear D. Germline assignment: CDR1 WNHNN and CDR2 SYGVQD (reference sequence). This CDR3 has 14 amino acids. V lost 6 bases, J lost 4 bases, and 15 bases lay in between. The CDR3 region is CASRRGSVFYGYTF. In nucleotides, the CDR3 is TGCGCCAGCAGACGAGGAAGCGTATTCTATGGCTACACCTTC.